The 19 T cell receptor beta chains given below trace back to one sample, sequenced in a study of patients and donors after allogeneic stem cell transplantation. TCRdb passed the RT-PCR reads through MiXCR, listing each CDR3 protein once. The table has 150,000 to 200,000 distinct CDR3 sequences, approximately 24% seen once. What was sequenced was blood, either unsorted or a sorted T cell fraction (not recorded which). The receptor source for this set is a human donor who was either an allogeneic HSCT recipient or a stem cell or donor lymphocyte infusion donor (not recorded which). It is not recorded whose cells these are; they may come from a transplant donor.

Only a few counts were recorded for this clonotype. The chain joins TRBV7-6 to TRBJ1-1, with D possibly being TRBD1 (5 bases). The CDR3 extends over 15 amino acids. CDR1 is SGHVS and CDR2 is FNYEAQ in the germline V gene. V shed 2 bases and J shed 4 bases, with 14 bases lying between them. CDR3 region: CASSLLGPLGTEAFF. CDR3 DNA: TGTGCCAGCAGCTTACTGGGGCCCCTCGGCACTGAAGCTTTCTTT.

The rearrangement links TRBV20-1 to TRBJ1-2; D uncertain. Trimming removed 7 bases from V and 2 bases from J, with 11 bases in between. The CDR3 extends over 12 amino acids. Germline CDR1 is DFQATT and CDR2 is SNEGSKA (reference sequence). The CDR3 region has the DNA TGCAGTGGGTCTGGGGAGAACTATGGCTACACCTTC. Protein sequence: CSGSGENYGYTF.

There are a few counts of this clonotype. CDR3 residues: CASSPRLWGIAYEQYF. In DNA, the CDR3 is TGTGCCAGCAGCCCCCGCCTTTGGGGAATAGCATACGAGCAGTACTTC. This chain connects TRBV3-1 to TRBJ2-7; D not certain. Germline CDR1 is LGHDT and CDR2 is YNNKEL (reference sequence). The CDR3 covers 16 residues. The V end was cut by 4 bases, the J end by 4 bases, with 20 bases between.

This clonotype has only a few counts. The rearrangement links TRBV20-1 to TRBJ2-7; either TRBD1 or TRBD2 may fit D (5 bases each). The length of the CDR3 is 14 residues. CDR1 DFQATT and CDR2 SNEGSKA come from the germline V gene (reference sequence). Trimming pared 3 bases from V and 3 bases from J, leaving 15 bases between. The CDR3 bases are TGCAGTGCTAGCCAAATGATGGGGGACTACGAGCAGTACTTC. Amino acid sequence: CSASQMMGDYEQYF.

This clonotype was picked up a small number of times. This chain uses TRBV30 with TRBJ1-5; D is ambiguous. CDR1 and CDR2 from the germline V gene are GTSNPN and SVGIG (reference sequence). The CDR3 consists of 15 residues. Trimming pared 4 bases from V and 3 bases from J, leaving 16 bases between. The CDR3 is CAWTLKDHYNQPQHF. CDR3 in DNA: TGTGCCTGGACCCTGAAGGACCACTACAATCAGCCCCAGCATTTT.

This clonotype was detected only a few times. The J gene is TRBJ1-1, the V gene TRBV7-3, with D possibly TRBD1 on 6 matching bases. Trimming cost V 5 bases and J 4 bases, with 11 bases left between them. Germline V gives CDR1 SGHTA, CDR2 FQGTGA. There are 13 residues in the CDR3. CDR3 bases: TGTGCCAGCAGCGTACACAGGGTCACTGAAGCTTTCTTT. Amino acid sequence: CASSVHRVTEAFF.

This clonotype has more than one count but fewer than ten. This chain uses TRBV14 with TRBJ1-1, with D uncertain. Trimming stripped 1 base from V and 2 bases from J, with 17 bases between. Per the germline V gene, CDR1 is SGHDN and CDR2 is FVKESK. This CDR3 comprises 17 residues. CDR3 in DNA: TGTGCCAGCAGCCAAGGGTCGGGCCTGGGGTTTAACACTGAAGCTTTCTTT. Protein sequence: CASSQGSGLGFNTEAFF.

The gene calls are TRBV20-1 and TRBJ2-7, with D possibly being TRBD1 or TRBD2 (6 bases each). From germline, CDR1 is DFQATT and CDR2 SNEGSKA (reference sequence). V was cut by 7 bases and J by 2 bases, with 15 bases left in between. This CDR3 is built from 13 residues. The CDR3 DNA reads TGCAGTGTAAGGGGGACTCCAACCTACGAGCAGTACTTC. Translation gives CSVRGTPTYEQYF.

Regarding this clonotype: A much bigger clone sits one base away, suggesting this may be a read error. Here the CDR3 omits its conserved ending phenylalanine or tryptophan, so a read error is the likely source. J is TRBJ1-1 and V is TRBV12-3 or TRBV12-4; D call uncertain. This CDR3 has 11 residues. The ends were cut back, 3 bases at V and 4 bases at J, with 3 bases in the middle. The CDR3 DNA sequence: TGTGCCAGCAGTTTCGGCACTGAAGCTTTCTTG. This codes for CASSFGTEAFL.

This clonotype has only a few counts. The chain links TRBV27 to TRBJ2-2, with 10 bases identical to TRBD1. Germline CDR1 and CDR2: MNHEY and SMNVEV (reference sequence). Trimming cost V 3 bases and J 3 bases; bases outside gene matches: 7. The CDR3 is 17 amino acids. This chain's CDR3 is CASSFHPTGGDTGELFF. In DNA form, the CDR3 reads TGTGCCAGCAGTTTTCATCCGACAGGGGGCGACACCGGGGAGCTGTTTTTT.

This clonotype appeared a few times. This rearrangement joins TRBV2 to TRBJ1-4, with a possible D match to TRBD1 (5 bases). Germline CDR1 reads SNHLY; CDR2 reads FYNNEI. This CDR3 comprises 13 residues. V gave up 8 bases and J gave up 5 bases, with 12 bases separating them. The CDR3 region is CASAGPTNEKLFF. The CDR3 DNA reads as TGTGCCAGCGCGGGACCGACGAATGAAAAACTGTTTTTT.

The rearrangement joins TRBV20-1 to TRBJ1-2, with D uncertain. The V end lost 8 bases, the J end lost 4 bases, and 11 bases lay between the germline ends. The germline CDR1 and CDR2 sequences are DFQATT and SNEGSKA (reference sequence). CDR3 length: 11 residues. The CDR3 loop reads CSSVSFYGYTF. The CDR3, as DNA: TGCAGTAGTGTCTCGTTCTATGGCTACACCTTC.

This clonotype was counted between two and nine times. This chain uses TRBV12-3 or TRBV12-4 with TRBJ1-1, with 8 bases matching TRBD1. CDR3 length equals 14 residues. J gave up 4 bases and V 3 bases, and 4 bases lay outside the gene matches. CDR3 amino acids: CASSFLGQGTEAFF. CDR3 DNA sequence: TGTGCCAGCAGTTTCCTTGGACAGGGCACTGAAGCTTTCTTT.

The chain is built from TRBV29-1 and TRBJ2-5; the D call may be TRBD1 or TRBD2 (5 bases each). V was trimmed by 8 bases and J by 6 bases, leaving 16 bases between them. This CDR3 spans 12 amino acids. CDR1 and CDR2 (germline): SQVTM, ANQGSEA. The DNA for the CDR3 is TGCAGCTCGCTCGCCGGGGACCAGACCCAGTACTTC. Its translation is CSSLAGDQTQYF.

The chain is built from TRBV10-3 and TRBJ1-5, with 8 bases identical to TRBD1. Looked up from germline, CDR1 is ENHRY and CDR2 is SYGVKD. The CDR3 loop spans 13 amino acids. The V segment lost 7 bases and the J segment 4 bases; nucleotides outside the gene matches: 3. In DNA, the CDR3 is TGTGCCATCAAAAACAGGGGGAATCAGCCCCAGCATTTT. This encodes CAIKNRGNQPQHF.

The chain joins TRBV15 to TRBJ2-7, with 12 nucleotides matching TRBD1. The CDR3 consists of 15 residues. Losses at the gene ends were 5 bases for V and 4 bases for J; bases not matched to a gene: 6. CDR1 and CDR2 (germline): LNHNV, YYDKDF (reference sequence). In DNA, the CDR3 is TGTGCCACCAGCCTTCCGGGACAGGGGGCTTACGAGCAGTACTTC. Protein: CATSLPGQGAYEQYF.

The chain has TRBV2 and TRBJ1-5, with D hard to call. Deletions cut 5 bases from V and 0 bases from J, with 14 bases between. This CDR3 is 16 amino acids long. Germline CDR1 and CDR2: SNHLY and FYNNEI. CDR3 amino acids: CASSLSRHYSNQPQHF. CDR3 DNA sequence: TGTGCCAGCAGTCTATCGAGGCATTATAGCAATCAGCCCCAGCATTTT.

This clonotype was counted only a few times. V gene TRBV7-3 combines with J gene TRBJ1-1; 7 nucleotides match TRBD1. Germline CDR1 is SGHTA and CDR2 is FQGTGA. J was trimmed by 3 bases and V by 6 bases; bases with no gene match: 10. This CDR3 comprises 15 residues. This CDR3 reads CASSPPGGRDTEAFF. The CDR3 nucleotides are TGTGCCAGCAGTCCCCCAGGGGGTCGGGACACTGAAGCTTTCTTT.

J is TRBJ2-5 and V is TRBV7-2; TRBD1 matches at 10 bases. The CDR3 spans 13 residues. CDR1 SGHTA and CDR2 FQGNSA come from the germline V gene. V shed 6 bases, J shed 5 bases, and the junction held 3 bases outside the gene matches. CDR3 DNA: TGTGCCAGCAGAGGACAGGGGGGCGAGACCCAGTACTTC. Encoded protein: CASRGQGGETQYF.